The sequence of this TCR beta chain was determined in a study of blood T cell repertoires in COVID-19. In the study overall: Sample material is recorded as cDNA or gDNA derived from T cells, B-cell-depleted T cells, or PBMCs.

The participants were between roughly 18 and 89 years old and came from some 25 US areas. Cohorts were based on clinical histories the participants reported. As handled by the study authors: Estimates of nucleated cell counts were drawn from the amplification of reference gene primers. The assay was immunoSEQ multiplex PCR, and TCRdb's table has in-frame clones only and misses some. V, J and clone size were drawn from that table, and D and trimming were deduced from the DNA. The repertoire has some 340,000 clones, 80% to 90% of them found once; the top ten carry roughly 5%. J lost 3 bases, V lost 2 bases, and 3 bases had no gene match. Germline CDR1 is MNHEY and CDR2 is SVGAGI. The CDR3 covers 15 residues.

Sample: PBMCs or T cells enriched from blood (not recorded which). The chain is built from TRBV6-5 and TRBJ1-5; 8 nucleotides agree with TRBD1. The source of this sequence is a woman in her thirties who had recovered from COVID-19. The chain's CDR3 is CASSYNRGINQPQHF. DNA of the CDR3: TGTGCCAGCAGTTACAACAGGGGGATCAATCAGCCCCAGCATTTT.